The rows below give T cell receptor beta chains drawn from one sample of a study of cytomegalovirus exposure and HLA in healthy donors. The protocol was immunoSEQ multiplex PCR, while the TCRdb copy is restricted to in-frame clones and leaves out a portion. The sample has around 76,000 clones, roughly 79% seen once; the top ten hold 1.6%. The sample was PBMCs. These receptor sequences come from a man aged 40-55 years in good health and CMV-seronegative. Both conserved end residues are part of each CDR3. D genes are given only for firm matches. A clone size is listed for some rows: how often the clone was seen (once, few, many), or a class if it is expanded.

J	D	V	size	DNA	CDR3
TRBJ1-2	TRBD1	TRBV19	.	TGTGCCAGTAGTACCCGGGGACAGGGAGTTGGCTACACCTTC	CASSTRGQGVGYTF
TRBJ2-1	.	TRBV2	few	TGTGCCAGCAGTGAACAAGCGGGCGTTTACAATGAGCAGTTCTTC	CASSEQAGVYNEQFF
TRBJ1-4	.	TRBV15	once	TGTGCCACCTCCACTTCAGGGACTACTAATGAAAAACTGTTTTTT	CATSTSGTTNEKLFF
TRBJ2-1	TRBD2	TRBV11-1	once	TGTGCCAGCAGCTTAGCCATGGTAGCGGGAGGGCCGAATGAGCAGTTCTTC	CASSLAMVAGGPNEQFF
TRBJ2-5	.	TRBV11-3	.	TGTGCCAGCAGCCAAAGGAGGGACAGTTTAATGTACCAAGAGACCCAGTACTTC	CASSQRRDSLMYQETQYF
TRBJ2-6	.	TRBV18	once	TGTGCCAGCTCATCTTTGGGCTCCGTCGCTGGGGCCAACGTCCTGACTTTC	CASSSLGSVAGANVLTF
TRBJ2-1	.	TRBV7-3	.	TGTGCCAGCAGCTTGAACACACAGCCCTACAATGAGCAGTTCTTC	CASSLNTQPYNEQFF
TRBJ1-5	TRBD1	TRBV19	.	TGTGCCAGTAGTATGCTTGGGGGACAGGGGAGGCAGCCCCAGCATTTT	CASSMLGGQGRQPQHF
TRBJ2-5	.	TRBV29-1	.	TGCAGCGTTGCCGGATCCCGAGCGTGGGAGACCCAGTACTTC	CSVAGSRAWETQYF
TRBJ1-5	.	TRBV7-9	once	TGTGCCAGCAGCCGAGGGGGGGAGGGGAATCAGCCCCAGCATTTT	CASSRGGEGNQPQHF
TRBJ2-7	TRBD2	TRBV28	.	TGTGCCAGCAGTCTAGCGGGTGCAATCGAGCAGTACTTC	CASSLAGAIEQYF
TRBJ2-1	.	TRBV9	.	TGTGCCAGCAGCGCCGAATCAGGGAGGTCCTACAATGAGCAGTTCTTC	CASSAESGRSYNEQFF
TRBJ2-2	.	TRBV18	.	TGTGCCAGCTCACCACGGTCAGGGGGGGAGCTGTTTTTT	CASSPRSGGELFF
TRBJ2-1	TRBD2	TRBV9	.	TGTGCCAGCAGCCCCCCCTCGTTTGGTCTAGCGGGAGATAATGAGCAGTTCTTC	CASSPPSFGLAGDNEQFF
TRBJ1-1	.	TRBV2	.	TGTGCCAGCAGTGTGTGGCAGAACACTGAAGCTTTCTTT	CASSVWQNTEAFF
TRBJ2-7	TRBD2	TRBV10-3	.	TGTGCCATCAGTGAGTCCTTAGCGGGAGGCGAGCAGTACTTC	CAISESLAGGEQYF
TRBJ1-2	.	TRBV29-1	.	TGCAGCGATATGGACAAAACCAATTTTGGCTACACCTTC	CSDMDKTNFGYTF
TRBJ2-2	.	TRBV6-1	.	TGTGCCAGCAGTGAGTGGGGAGAGACCGGGGAGCTGTTTTTT	CASSEWGETGELFF
TRBJ1-5	.	TRBV28	.	TGTGCCAGCAGTTTCCTTGGGGGGGGAAATCAGCCCCAGCATTTT	CASSFLGGGNQPQHF
TRBJ2-1	TRBD2	TRBV28	.	TGTGCCAGCAGTTCACCGGGACTAGCGTCCAATGAGCAGTTCTTC	CASSSPGLASNEQFF
TRBJ2-5	TRBD2	TRBV7-2	.	TGTGCCAGCAGATGGATAGCGGGGACTAGCCAAGAGGCCCAGTACTTC	CASRWIAGTSQEAQYF
TRBJ2-1	TRBD1	TRBV5-1	.	TGCGCCAGCAGCTTGGAGGCCCAGGGGGCAGGAATTAAGCAGTTCTTC	CASSLEAQGAGIKQFF
TRBJ1-5	.	TRBV6-5	.	TGTGCCAGCAAGGACGGGTTCGGGGGCAATCAGCCCCAGCATTTT	CASKDGFGGNQPQHF
TRBJ2-3	TRBD2	TRBV6-1	.	TGTGCCAGCATGGGAGGGAGCACAGATACGCAGTATTTT	CASMGGSTDTQYF
TRBJ2-1	.	TRBV10-3	.	TGTGCCATCAACCCGGGACTTGACAATGAGCAGTTCTTC	CAINPGLDNEQFF
TRBJ2-1	.	TRBV19	.	TGTGCCAGTAGTGGCAGGGGATATGAGCAGTTCTTC	CASSGRGYEQFF
TRBJ1-2	.	TRBV18	.	TGTGCCAGCTCACCACCAGCAGGGCCCTATGGCTACACCTTC	CASSPPAGPYGYTF
TRBJ2-7	TRBD2	TRBV7-3	.	TGTGCCAGCAGCCCGACTAGCACCCACGAGCAGTACTTC	CASSPTSTHEQYF
TRBJ1-2	.	TRBV28	.	TGTGCCAGCATTGCAGGGGATCAAAGGGGTGGCTACACCTTC	CASIAGDQRGGYTF
TRBJ1-4	.	TRBV5-1	few	TGCGCCAGCAGCAACCTGGGGGGGATAACTAATGAAAAACTGTTTTTT	CASSNLGGITNEKLFF
TRBJ2-4	.	TRBV29-1	.	TGCAGCGTGAAGGGGGCCAAAAACATTCAGTACTTC	CSVKGAKNIQYF
TRBJ2-7	TRBD2	TRBV11-2	.	TGTGCCAGCAAACAGGCCGGGGGGACCTACGAGCAGTACTTC	CASKQAGGTYEQYF
TRBJ2-1	TRBD1	TRBV6-1	.	TGTGCCAGCAGTCCCAACCCGGGACAGTACAATGAGCAGTTCTTC	CASSPNPGQYNEQFF
TRBJ2-1	.	TRBV7-9	.	TGTGCCAGCAGCCCGACTAACGAGGAGCAGTTCTTC	CASSPTNEEQFF
TRBJ2-5	.	TRBV19	few	TGTGCCAGTAGTATACTCGACCAAGAGACCCAGTACTTC	CASSILDQETQYF
TRBJ2-7	TRBD2	TRBV9	.	TGTGCCAGCAGCGTAGTAGCGGGAGGGGCGGGCGAGCAGTACTTC	CASSVVAGGAGEQYF
TRBJ2-1	TRBD1	TRBV6-1	.	TGTGCCAGCAGTGAGGGGACAGGGGAGTACAATGAGCAGTTCTTC	CASSEGTGEYNEQFF
TRBJ2-1	.	TRBV28	.	TGTGCCAGCAGTTTATCCGTGGGAGCTCCCAATGAGCAGTTCTTC	CASSLSVGAPNEQFF
TRBJ2-7	TRBD1	TRBV19	.	TGTGCCAGTAGCCGGGACAGCCTCTCCTACGAGCAGTACTTC	CASSRDSLSYEQYF
TRBJ2-1	.	TRBV15	.	TGTGCCACCAGCAGAGATCGCGGTAGCGGCCCCAATGAGCAGTTCTTC	CATSRDRGSGPNEQFF
TRBJ1-2	TRBD1	TRBV7-3	.	TGTGCCAGCAGCTTAAAAGCGCCAGGGACAGGGGAAGGGGGCTACACCTTC	CASSLKAPGTGEGGYTF
TRBJ1-6	TRBD1	TRBV18	once	TGTGCCAGCTCACCCGGACAGGGAGATAATTCACCCCTCCACTTT	CASSPGQGDNSPLHF
TRBJ1-5	TRBD1	TRBV19	.	TGTGCCAGTAGTATACGGACAGGGGGCGCAGGCCAGCCCCAGCATTTT	CASSIRTGGAGQPQHF
TRBJ2-5	.	TRBV5-4	.	TGTGCCAGCAGCTCGGACTGGTCGTCGAAGACCCAGTACTTC	CASSSDWSSKTQYF
TRBJ2-2	.	TRBV10-2	.	TGCGCCAGCAGTGAGCTGCTACTAGGAGACGTCGACACCGGGGAGCTGTTTTTT	CASSELLLGDVDTGELFF
TRBJ1-1	TRBD1	TRBV7-2	.	TGTGCCAGCAGCCCGTATCACAGGGGTACTGAAGCTTTCTTT	CASSPYHRGTEAFF
TRBJ1-1	.	TRBV28	few	TGTGCCAGCAGCCCCCCCATGAACACTGAAGCTTTCTTT	CASSPPMNTEAFF
TRBJ2-2	.	TRBV5-8	.	TGTGCCAGCAGCTTTTCGGGTTACACCGGGGAGCTGTTTTTT	CASSFSGYTGELFF
TRBJ2-1	.	TRBV5-1	.	TGCGCCAGCAGCTCTGACAGCAATGAGCAGTTCTTC	CASSSDSNEQFF
TRBJ2-1	TRBD1	TRBV7-9	.	TGTGCCAGCAGCTTAGTAGGCAGGGGGCGACGGTACAATGAGCAGTTCTTC	CASSLVGRGRRYNEQFF
TRBJ1-1	.	TRBV10-3	.	TGTGCCATCCGACAACAGGGCGCAGCTTTCTTT	CAIRQQGAAFF
TRBJ2-1	TRBD2	TRBV7-8	.	TGTGCCAGCAGCCAACGGACTAGCCGTGAGCAGTTCTTC	CASSQRTSREQFF
TRBJ2-1	TRBD1	TRBV5-6	.	TGTGCCAGCAGCCCCCCATGGACAGGCAAGAATGAGCAGTTCTTC	CASSPPWTGKNEQFF
TRBJ2-7	TRBD2	TRBV19	few	TGTGCCAGTATATGTCAGGGAGGGGCCTACGAGCAGTACTTC	CASICQGGAYEQYF
TRBJ2-7	.	TRBV11-3	once	TGTGCCAGCAGCTTAACCGGCGCTATCCTACGAGGGTACTTC	CASSLTGAILRGYF
TRBJ2-5	TRBD2	TRBV5-6	.	TGTGCCAGCAGCCTCGGACTAGCGGGCCAAGAGACCCAGTACTTC	CASSLGLAGQETQYF